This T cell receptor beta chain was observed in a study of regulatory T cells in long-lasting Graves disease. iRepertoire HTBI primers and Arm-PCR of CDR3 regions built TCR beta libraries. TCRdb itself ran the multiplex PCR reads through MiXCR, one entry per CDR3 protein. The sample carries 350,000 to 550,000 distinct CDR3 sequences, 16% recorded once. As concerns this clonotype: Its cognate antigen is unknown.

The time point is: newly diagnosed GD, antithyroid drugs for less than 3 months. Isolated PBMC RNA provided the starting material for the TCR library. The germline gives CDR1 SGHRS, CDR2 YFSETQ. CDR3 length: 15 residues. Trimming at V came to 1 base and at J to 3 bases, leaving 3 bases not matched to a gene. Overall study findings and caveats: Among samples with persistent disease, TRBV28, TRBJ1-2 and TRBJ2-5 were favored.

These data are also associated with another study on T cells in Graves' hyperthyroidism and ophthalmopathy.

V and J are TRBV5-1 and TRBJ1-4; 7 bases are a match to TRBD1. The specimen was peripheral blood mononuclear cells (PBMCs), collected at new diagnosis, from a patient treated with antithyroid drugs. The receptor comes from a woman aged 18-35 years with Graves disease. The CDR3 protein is CASSLQGTANEKLFF. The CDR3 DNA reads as TGCGCCAGCAGCTTGCAGGGGACAGCTAATGAAAAACTGTTTTTT.